These T cell receptor beta chains were read from a single sample in a study of blood T cells in healthy people across ages. MiXCR, applied by TCRdb to the 5' RACE reads, yields one record per CDR3 protein. The table records about 650,000 distinct CDR3 sequences, 32% of them present only once. Sequencing input: blood. These receptors originate from a woman over 75 in good health. The CDR3 runs from the conserved cysteine through the conserved F or W. The D gene is left open where the match is weak. Clone size is given for some rows only: seen once, a few or many times, or a class if the clone is expanded.

TRBV20-1	TRBJ1-1	.	.	TGCAGTGCTAGAGTTCCAGGGGAGGGAACTGAAGCTTTCTTT	CSARVPGEGTEAFF
TRBV4-1	TRBJ1-2	few	.	TGCGCCAGCAGCCAAGAATGGAGTCCCTATGGCTACACCTTC	CASSQEWSPYGYTF
TRBV24-1	TRBJ2-7	few	TRBD1	TGTGCCACCAGTGATTCTACCGGGACAGGCTGCTACGAGCAGTACTTC	CATSDSTGTGCYEQYF
TRBV20-1	TRBJ1-5	many	.	TGCAGTGCTAGAGGACAGGAGCCTTATAGCAATCAGCCCCAGCATTTT	CSARGQEPYSNQPQHF
TRBV20-1	TRBJ2-3	many	.	TGCAGTACGAACGATCCGGCTAGCACAGATACGCAGTATTTT	CSTNDPASTDTQYF
TRBV6-1	TRBJ2-1	many	.	TGTGCCAGCAGCTGGGGGGGGGCAGGTGAGCAGTTCTTC	CASSWGGAGEQFF
TRBV5-1	TRBJ2-7	many	TRBD2	TGCGCCAGCAGCTTGGTAGCGGGCCTTATATCCTACGAGCAGTACTTC	CASSLVAGLISYEQYF
TRBV6-1	TRBJ2-3	many	.	TGTGCCAGCACCCGGAGTGCAGATACGCAGTATTTT	CASTRSADTQYF
TRBV20-1	TRBJ1-4	once	TRBD1	TGCAGTGCTAAGAGACAGGGGGCCAATGAAAAACTGTTTTTT	CSAKRQGANEKLFF
TRBV5-1	TRBJ2-7	few	TRBD1	TGCGCCAGCACCCCTACCATGGACAGGGCGGGCGAGCAGTACTTC	CASTPTMDRAGEQYF